These 32 T cell receptor beta chains came from one sample sequenced in a study of cytomegalovirus exposure and HLA in healthy donors. Vbeta (60) and Jbeta (13) primers were used in the PCR. The data were produced by immunoSEQ multiplex PCR, yet TCRdb's version contains in-frame clones alone and is incomplete. The sample lists 100,000 or so clones; around three quarters were seen once. Sequencing was done on a sample of PBMCs. The receptors were sampled from a woman aged 40 to 50 in good health and CMV-seropositive.

Many counts were recorded for this clone. This chain joins TRBV7-9 and TRBJ2-7; 11 nucleotides align to TRBD1. The CDR3 is 16 amino acids. Trimming removed 1 base from V and 6 bases from J; junction bases left unmatched: 8. Germline V gene data show CDR1 as SEHNR and CDR2 as FQNEAQ (reference sequence). The CDR3 DNA reads as TGTGCCAGCAGCTTAGGAGTCGGGACAGGGGGTCGCGAGCAGTACTTC. Translating gives CASSLGVGTGGREQYF.

This sequence joins TRBV18 and TRBJ2-1; weak D call: TRBD2 (6 bases). With 0 bases removed from V and 10 bases from J, the gap between germline ends came to 10 bases. Looked up from germline, CDR1 is KGHSH and CDR2 is LQKENI. The CDR3 consists of 13 residues. The CDR3 nucleotides are TGTGCCAGCTCACCACCTATAGCGGAGGAGCAGTTCTTC. Protein product: CASSPPIAEEQFF. The full variable domain, its missing parts supplied by reference TRBV18 and TRBJ2-1, is NAGVMQNPRHLVRRRGQEARLRCSPMKGHSHVYWYRQLPEEGLKFMVYLQKENIIDESGMPKERFSAEFPKEGPSILRIQQVVRGDSAAYFCASSPPIAEEQFFGPGTRLTVL.

The chain carries TRBV28 and TRBJ1-2; D possibly corresponds to TRBD1 (5 bases). From germline, CDR1 is MDHEN and CDR2 SYDVKM. The CDR3 sequence is 14 residues long. Trimming left V 7 bases short and J 0 bases short, with 12 bases between. CDR3 nucleotides: TGTGCCAGCATGCAGGGTTCGACTAACTATGGCTACACCTTC. This codes for CASMQGSTNYGYTF.

This rearrangement joins TRBV5-1 to TRBJ1-4; D not certain. Per germline, CDR1 SGHRS and CDR2 YFSETQ. V was clipped by 4 bases and J by 6 bases, with 13 bases between them. This CDR3 is built from 14 residues. CDR3 nucleotides: TGCGCCAGCAGCCCAGCGGGCGCCGATGAAAAACTGTTTTTT. Translated: CASSPAGADEKLFF.

This clone was detected only once. The chain has TRBV15 and TRBJ1-3; no definite D call. The CDR3 runs to 16 residues. Germline V gene sequence: CDR1 LNHNV, CDR2 YYDKDF (reference sequence). Between the trimmed V and J ends, which lost 1 base and 0 bases, there was a span of 10 bases. CDR3 bases: TGTGCCACCAGCAGAGGAACGGGGAACTCTGGAAACACCATATATTTT. Residues: CATSRGTGNSGNTIYF.

The J gene is TRBJ1-4, the V gene TRBV29-1; 8 bases align to TRBD1. The CDR3 sequence is 13 residues long. V gave up 4 bases and J gave up 4 bases; unmatched junction bases: 2. Germline loops: CDR1 SQVTM, CDR2 ANQGSEA. The CDR3 nucleotides are TGCAGCGTTGGGACAGGGCTTAATGAAAAACTGTTTTTT. Translated, it gives CSVGTGLNEKLFF.

The chain employs TRBV19 and TRBJ2-2; the D gene is possibly TRBD1 (6 bases). V lost 2 bases to trimming and J lost 8 bases, with 12 bases between them. This CDR3 has 14 amino acids. Germline values: CDR1 LNHDA, CDR2 SQIVND (reference sequence). In DNA, the CDR3 is TGTGCCAGTAGTATAACAGGGATCGGTGGGGAGCTGTTTTTT. Translated: CASSITGIGGELFF.

V and J are TRBV6-5 and TRBJ2-3; perhaps TRBD2 as D (6 bases). Trimming left V 2 bases short and J 5 bases short, with 17 bases between. This CDR3 region has 16 residues. The germline CDR1 and CDR2 sequences are MNHEY and SVGAGI. The CDR3 DNA is TGTGCCAGCAGTTACGGGACTGGGCGGGTCGGAGATACGCAGTATTTT. As protein: CASSYGTGRVGDTQYF.

CDR3 in amino acids: CAWSAGQGNTEAFF. In DNA, the CDR3 is TGTGCCTGGAGCGCCGGACAGGGGAACACTGAAGCTTTCTTT. This chain connects TRBV30 to TRBJ1-1; 8 bases match TRBD1. This CDR3 spans 14 amino acids. CDR1 and CDR2 from the germline V gene are GTSNPN and SVGIG (reference sequence). J gave up 1 base and V 3 bases, and 4 bases lay outside the gene matches.

V gene TRBV6-1 combines with J gene TRBJ1-5; D gene ambiguous. V lost 4 bases to trimming and J lost 2 bases, with 9 bases between them. The germline CDR1 and CDR2 sequences are MNHNS and SASEGT. The CDR3 loop spans 14 amino acids. CDR3 in DNA: TGTGCCAGCAGTGCCGGGTATGGCAATCAGCCCCAGCATTTT. This gives the protein CASSAGYGNQPQHF.

The chain employs TRBV9 and TRBJ1-6, with TRBD1 as a possible D gene (5 bases). V shed 0 bases and J shed 8 bases, with 9 bases lying between them. This CDR3 has 14 amino acids. The germline V gene encodes CDR1 SGDLS and CDR2 YYNGEE. Here the CDR3 DNA reads TGTGCCAGCAGCGTAGACGGCAGGGATTCACCCCTCCACTTT. Residues: CASSVDGRDSPLHF.

This rearrangement joins TRBV5-1 to TRBJ2-3, with 7 bases lining up with TRBD2. The junction had 5 bases not matched to a gene; V was cut back by 1 base and J by 0 bases. Germline lookup yields CDR1 SGHRS and CDR2 YFSETQ. The CDR3 has 16 residues. CDR3 amino acids: CASSLWGGGSTDTQYF. The CDR3 DNA is TGCGCCAGCAGCTTGTGGGGGGGTGGCAGCACAGATACGCAGTATTTT.

This clone came up once. This chain links TRBV27 with TRBJ2-1, with D perhaps matching TRBD1 (6 bases). V was cut by 6 bases and J by 5 bases, with 8 bases left in between. Germline V lookup: CDR1 MNHEY, CDR2 SMNVEV (reference sequence). The CDR3 loop spans 12 amino acids. The CDR3 DNA reads TGTGCCAGCAGCCGGACAGACAATGAGCAGTTCTTC. Translation gives CASSRTDNEQFF.

This clone was recorded a few times. This chain joins TRBV19 and TRBJ2-3, with unresolved D. The CDR3 extends over 12 amino acids. Per the germline V gene, CDR1 is LNHDA and CDR2 is SQIVND (reference sequence). Trimming took 8 bases from V and 1 from J, leaving 7 bases between them. The chain's CDR3 is CASREGTDTQYF. CDR3 nucleotides: TGTGCCAGTCGTGAGGGCACAGATACGCAGTATTTT.

V usage is TRBV7-9 and J usage is TRBJ2-5; no firm D call. CDR1 SEHNR and CDR2 FQNEAQ come from the germline V gene (reference sequence). This CDR3 comprises 17 residues. V dropped 4 bases and J dropped 2 bases, with 20 bases sitting between them. CDR3 nucleotide sequence: TGTGCCAGCAGCTCGATCGTGAGAAGCCGCCTTCAAGAGACCCAGTACTTC. Translated, it gives CASSSIVRSRLQETQYF.

The count of this clone is one. The genes are TRBV2 and TRBJ1-1; 9 bases agree with TRBD1. J was trimmed by 5 bases and V by 9 bases; bases with no gene match: 4. CDR1 is SNHLY and CDR2 is FYNNEI in the germline V gene. The CDR3 consists of 12 residues. In nucleotides, the CDR3 is TGTGCCAGGCCGGGACAGGGTACTGAAGCTTTCTTT. It specifies CARPGQGTEAFF.

The V call is TRBV7-3, the J call TRBJ2-1, with 8 bases matching TRBD1. Trimming took 4 bases from V and 2 from J; bases not matched to a gene: 7. This CDR3 is built from 16 residues. Germline V gene sequence: CDR1 SGHTA, CDR2 FQGTGA. CDR3 sequence: CASSSRGDRTYNEQFF. The CDR3 bases are TGTGCCAGCAGCTCGAGGGGGGACAGGACCTACAATGAGCAGTTCTTC.

This clone has only a few counts. V is TRBV7-3 and J is TRBJ2-2; TRBD1 matches 7 bases. The CDR3 extends over 14 amino acids. Trimming cost V 4 bases and J 3 bases; bases outside gene matches: 2. Per germline, CDR1 SGHTA and CDR2 FQGTGA. As DNA, the CDR3 is TGTGCCAGCAGCTCGGGACAGCACACCGGGGAGCTGTTTTTT. Translated: CASSSGQHTGELFF.

This clone was recorded once. The chain combines TRBV9 with TRBJ2-1; perhaps TRBD2 as D (6 bases). Looked up from germline, CDR1 is SGDLS and CDR2 is YYNGEE. V was trimmed by 2 bases and J by 1 base, leaving 13 bases between them. The CDR3 consists of 16 residues. The CDR3, as DNA: TGTGCCAGCAGCGTGGTGGCGGGATTATCCTACAATGAGCAGTTCTTC. Protein: CASSVVAGLSYNEQFF.

This sequence joins TRBV2 and TRBJ2-3; TRBD1 matches 7 bases. This CDR3 spans 12 amino acids. Trimming at V came to 5 bases and at J to 6 bases, leaving 2 bases not matched to a gene. Looked up from germline, CDR1 is SNHLY and CDR2 is FYNNEI. CDR3 sequence: CASSTGDDTQYF. The CDR3 DNA reads TGTGCCAGCAGTACAGGGGACGATACGCAGTATTTT.

The chain carries TRBV11-2 and TRBJ2-5, with 9 bases lining up with TRBD2. Matching the DNA end better, TRBJ2-7 makes the J call doubtful. The germline V gene has CDR1 SGHAT and CDR2 FQNNGV. This CDR3 region has 17 residues. DNA of the CDR3: TGTGCCAGCAGCTTAGACGAGGTTGGTAGCGGGAGCCACGAGCAGTACTTC. Amino acid sequence: CASSLDEVGSGSHEQYF.

The chain combines TRBV28 with TRBJ1-1; 7 bases map to TRBD1. Per germline, CDR1 MDHEN and CDR2 SYDVKM. The J segment lost 11 bases and the V segment lost 5 bases, leaving 8 bases of the junction unmatched. CDR3 length: 12 residues. The CDR3 DNA follows: TGTGCCAGCAGTCCCCCCCAGGGGGTGGCTTTCTTT. It codes for CASSPPQGVAFF.

Comments on this clone: The same CDR3 can be traced to other DNA sequences in this sample. J is TRBJ1-5 and V is TRBV7-2; TRBD1 is a possible D gene (6 bases). Germline assignment: CDR1 SGHTA and CDR2 FQGNSA. The CDR3 sequence is 13 residues long. V was shortened by 8 bases and J by 5 bases, with 13 bases between the two germline ends. CDR3 sequence (DNA): TGTGCCAGCTCCGGACAGTACGATCAGCCCCAGCATTTT. It translates to CASSGQYDQPQHF.

The V call is TRBV19, the J call TRBJ1-5, with 7 bases matching TRBD1. The germline V gene has CDR1 LNHDA and CDR2 SQIVND (reference sequence). With V trimmed by 1 base and J by 4 bases, 7 bases remained unmatched. The CDR3 totals 16 residues. The CDR3 DNA reads TGTGCCAGTAGTATAGTGGTAGGGGGCTATAATCAGCCCCAGCATTTT. It encodes CASSIVVGGYNQPQHF.

The chain couples TRBV4-3 to TRBJ1-4, with D perhaps matching TRBD1 (6 bases). Trimming stripped 4 bases from V and 0 bases from J, with 9 bases between. Germline-derived CDR1 and CDR2 are LGHNA and YSLEER. The CDR3 has 15 residues. The chain's CDR3 is CASSRGGATNEKLFF. The CDR3 coding sequence is TGCGCCAGCAGCCGAGGGGGGGCAACTAATGAAAAACTGTTTTTT.

The chain employs TRBV5-1 and TRBJ2-5; no clear D. CDR1 is SGHRS and CDR2 is YFSETQ in the germline V gene. This CDR3 spans 16 amino acids. V gave up 1 base and J gave up 4 bases, with 17 bases separating them. CDR3 sequence (DNA): TGCGCCAGCAGCTTGTACCCAGGCTCCAAGTTAGAGACCCAGTACTTC. Protein product: CASSLYPGSKLETQYF.

The V call is TRBV15, the J call TRBJ1-5; 7 nucleotides match TRBD1. CDR3 size: 14 residues. The junction had 3 bases not matched to a gene; V was cut back by 0 bases and J by 7 bases. Germline lookup yields CDR1 LNHNV and CDR2 YYDKDF (reference sequence). The CDR3 DNA reads as TGTGCCACCAGCAGAGAGCAGGGGGGACAGCCCCAGCATTTT. Its protein product is CATSREQGGQPQHF. The whole variable domain, remainder taken from reference TRBV15 and TRBJ1-5, is DAMVIQNPRYQVTQFGKPVTLSCSQTLNHNVMYWYQQKSSQAPKLLFHYYDKDFNNEADTPDNFQSRRPNTSFCFLDIRSPGLGDTAMYLCATSREQGGQPQHFGDGTRLSIL.

The genes are TRBV9 and TRBJ2-1, with 7 positions matching TRBD2. The junction had 3 bases not matched to a gene; V was cut back by 0 bases and J by 6 bases. Germline CDR1 is SGDLS and CDR2 is YYNGEE. The CDR3 loop spans 14 amino acids. The CDR3, as DNA: TGTGCCAGCAGCGTAGTGCGGGAGAGCAATGAGCAGTTCTTC. It encodes CASSVVRESNEQFF.

J is TRBJ1-5 and V is TRBV23-1, with D possibly being TRBD1 (6 bases). TRBV23-1 is labeled an ORF, and its function is uncertain. V was pared by 4 bases and J by 4 bases, with 14 bases between. This CDR3 has 15 residues. The CDR3 nucleotides are TGCGCCAGCAGTCCCCCGCGGGGGCCAAATCAGCCCCAGCATTTT. Translation gives CASSPPRGPNQPQHF.

This clone was seen only a few times. The rearrangement joins TRBV6-5 to TRBJ1-4, with 7 bases lining up with TRBD1. V lost 6 bases to trimming and J lost 5 bases; unmatched junction nucleotides: 6. The germline gives CDR1 MNHEY, CDR2 SVGAGI. The CDR3 totals 14 residues. The CDR3, as DNA: TGTGCCAGCAGGAGGGGACAGAGGAATGAAAAACTGTTTTTT. Protein product: CASRRGQRNEKLFF.

The chain is built from TRBV11-1 and TRBJ2-7; no definite D call. This CDR3 comprises 12 residues. Trimming took 3 bases from V and 4 from J, leaving 7 bases between them. CDR1 and CDR2 from the germline V gene are SGHAT and FQDESV (reference sequence). The CDR3 nucleotides are TGTGCCAGCAGCTTCATCGGGTACGAGCAGTACTTC. This codes for CASSFIGYEQYF.

The J gene is TRBJ2-2, the V gene TRBV7-2; weak D call: TRBD1 (5 bases). Germline assignment: CDR1 SGHTA and CDR2 FQGNSA. V was clipped by 5 bases and J by 1 base, with 11 bases between them. The CDR3 totals 15 residues. CDR3 region: CASSRGRKNTGELFF. DNA of the CDR3: TGTGCCAGCAGCAGGGGCCGCAAGAACACCGGGGAGCTGTTTTTT.